This entry features one TCR beta chain sequence. In the original analysis: Nucleated cell number was recorded as an estimate derived from reference gene primer amplification. Method: immunoSEQ multiplex PCR; TCRdb's copy keeps in-frame clones and lacks some. Clone size and V and J calls were adopted from that table, with D and trimming inferred from the DNA. The sample consists of around 150,000 clones, about 80% of them appearing once. This sample is part of a study of blood T cell repertoires in COVID-19. Study-level background: Acute and convalescent COVID-19 samples came from the United States, Italy and Spain. PBMCs, B-cell-depleted T cells, or T cells provided the cDNA or gDNA that made up the material.

The CDR3 covers 15 residues. V gave up 9 bases and J gave up 0 bases, with 14 bases separating them. The V gene's germline CDR1 is MDHEN and CDR2 SYDVKM. The rearrangement joins TRBV28 to TRBJ2-2; D is perhaps TRBD2 (5 bases). This clonotype originated in a man in his 70s with acute or convalescent COVID-19. The sequenced sample consisted of peripheral blood. Written as DNA, the CDR3 is TGTGCCAGTGGTGAGGGCGATACGAACACCGGGGAGCTGTTTTTT. Residues: CASGEGDTNTGELFF.